This TCR beta chain was recorded in a study of T cell responses to AZD1222 COVID-19 vaccine (dated by TCRdb to about 2021). Regarding the research as a whole: AZD1222 recipients given second doses at about 4 weeks or at about 12 weeks were pooled, since spike-specific TCR depth and breadth were not found to differ between the two schedules. A total of 230 to 250 trial participants underwent TCR sequencing, of whom approximately 210 received two doses of AZD1222 and some 25 received two doses of the MenACWY control vaccine. Trial participants were enrolled by age into subgroups of 18-55, 56-69 and 70-plus years, and 148, 28 and 57 TCR-sequenced participants, respectively, were included in these subgroups.

CDR3 length: 15 amino acids, cysteine to phenylalanine. Only the CDR3 part of the read is kept: 45 bases, read in frame from the first base. The germline V gene supplies CDR1 MNHEY and CDR2 SVGAGI. At the junction V is shortened by 5 bases and J by 0 bases, with 10 bases in between. Worth noting for this clone: Its target antigen remains unknown. No quality values exist for individual bases; no much larger clone is one base distant.

Broader findings and caveats from the paper: The vaccine-associated CD4 TCRs covered the entire spike protein, and the dominant responses fell in regions 160-218 and 743-854. After two AZD1222 doses, both the breadth and the depth of spike-specific TCRs were significantly higher than at day 0 and than in MenACWY recipients. The 56-69-year group was small, and its depth increase did not reach significance, likely because of low power. Because no day 14 peak-response samples were available, repertoires were characterized only after the peak T cell response. Most participants were white British and females outnumbered males, and the authors suggested that clonal diversity may have been underestimated. Conclusions about previously exposed vaccinees are limited because only a handful of AZD1222 recipients were SARS-CoV-2 seropositive at baseline. Epitopes outside the regions mutated in the B.1.351 and B.1.1.7 variants were reportedly recognized by nearly half of the unique spike-specific TCRs.

The CDR3 regions of human TCRbeta chains were subjected to immunosequencing. In the original analysis: TCRs in the repertoires were matched against a reference library of SARS-CoV-2-specific TCRs that had been generated with the MIRA antigen-specificity platform. Breadth was defined as the fraction of unique TCRs that were SARS-CoV-2-associated, and depth was defined as the fraction of total T cells that were SARS-CoV-2-associated. Using the MIRA data, each spike-specific TCR was assigned both to the spike region to which the TCR was reactive and to a CD4 or CD8 class. Log10-transformed breadth and depth values were compared by one-way ANOVA with Sidak's multiple comparisons tests. As stored in TCRdb, this immuneACCESS dataset retains in-frame rearrangements with V and J assigned. A fraction of the clones does not appear; measured against another copy, unresolved V genes explain less than half of the discrepancy, and the remainder lacks a known reason. V and J calls and clone size follow that table, whereas D and trimming were derived from the DNA. The sample table lists approximately 70,000 clones, roughly 90% of them with a count of one. The top ten constitute more than 2% of the sample.

The time point label, read with the paper, signifies: baseline before first vaccination. Vaccinee samples came from UK trials COV001 and COV002, including a single-blind randomized controlled phase 2/3 trial of AZD1222 (ChAdOx1 nCoV-19) in healthy adults. For TCRbeta chain sequencing, PBMC samples from trial participants were taken at day 0 and at day 28 after the second dose. This sequence was found in an adult in good health. The V and J segments used are TRBV6-5 and TRBJ2-2, with a weak D call of TRBD1 (5 bases match). The sequenced sample was peripheral blood, obtained on day 0 of AZD1222 vaccination. The encoded CDR3 is CASSRTPTNTGELFF. The nucleotide sequence is TGTGCCAGCAGTAGGACACCTACGAACACCGGGGAGCTGTTTTTT.